This passage covers 27 T cell receptor beta chains from one sample sequenced in a study of T-cell memory formation after mild COVID-19. MiXCR was run by TCRdb on the 5' RACE reads, yielding one entry per CDR3 protein. The repertoire holds about 560,000 distinct CDR3 sequences, with about a sixth as singletons. The material sequenced was PBMCs or a T cell subset sorted from them (not recorded which). The source is an adult woman who had mild COVID-19 (a few samples of this study predate the infection). Cell type and time point are not known.

This clonotype was observed a handful of times. The rearrangement links TRBV24-1 to TRBJ1-2, with a weak D call TRBD1 (6 bases). V lost 5 bases to trimming and J lost 4 bases, with 10 bases between them. Per the germline V gene, CDR1 is KGHDR and CDR2 is SFDVKD. The CDR3 has 13 residues. CDR3 coding DNA: TGTGCCACCAGTGCCACAGGGTCCTATGGCTACACCTTC. Residues: CATSATGSYGYTF.

J is TRBJ1-1 and V is TRBV7-9; the D is unclear. The length of the CDR3 is 13 residues. V was clipped by 4 bases and J by 6 bases, with 12 bases between them. Germline CDR1 SEHNR, CDR2 FQNEAQ (reference sequence). The CDR3, as DNA: TGTGCCAGCAGCTCTTTTTTTCACCCTGAAGCTTTCTTT. Its translation: CASSSFFHPEAFF.

This rearrangement joins TRBV29-1 to TRBJ1-2; D unclear. This CDR3 comprises 12 residues. Trimming took off 6 bases at V and 5 bases at J, with 13 bases between the two ends. Germline V CDR1 and CDR2: SQVTM, ANQGSEA. The CDR3 region is CSVLRATYGYTF. DNA for the CDR3: TGCAGCGTCCTCCGGGCTACATATGGCTACACCTTC.

The chain couples TRBV12-3 or TRBV12-4 to TRBJ2-4; D unclear. The CDR3 loop spans 13 amino acids. Deletions cut 11 bases from V and 1 base from J, with 12 bases between. CDR3 sequence: CASSWVAKNIQYF. CDR3 bases: TGTGCCTCGAGCTGGGTGGCCAAAAACATTCAGTACTTC.

This clonotype was observed a handful of times. The rearrangement joins TRBV10-2 to TRBJ1-5; 8 bases fit TRBD1. J gave up 7 bases and V 11 bases, and 7 bases lay outside the gene matches. Per the germline V gene, CDR1 is WSHSY and CDR2 is SAAADI. This CDR3 contains 12 residues. Written as DNA, the CDR3 is TGCGCCGGAGGACAGGGAAACCAGCCCCAGCATTTT. As protein: CAGGQGNQPQHF.

The chain has TRBV2 and TRBJ1-2; no clear D. Germline V gene sequence: CDR1 SNHLY, CDR2 FYNNEI. The V end was cut by 3 bases, the J end by 5 bases, with 16 bases between. CDR3 length: 15 amino acids. The CDR3 loop is CASSETPGSSYGYTF. The CDR3 bases are TGTGCCAGCAGTGAGACTCCAGGCTCTTCGTATGGCTACACCTTC.

The rearrangement joins TRBV29-1 to TRBJ2-7, with 11 bases fitting TRBD1. CDR1 is SQVTM, CDR2 ANQGSEA, per germline. This CDR3 region has 14 residues. J was trimmed by 0 bases and V by 6 bases; bases with no gene match: 4. The CDR3 reads CSVAGTGGSYEQYF. The CDR3 nucleotides are TGCAGCGTAGCCGGGACAGGGGGCTCCTACGAGCAGTACTTC.

This clonotype was counted only a few times. The chain has TRBV12-5 and TRBJ2-1; D might be TRBD1 or TRBD2, each matching 6 bases. Germline loops: CDR1 LGHNT, CDR2 FRNRAP. With 1 base removed from V and 8 bases from J, the gap between germline ends came to 18 bases. CDR3 length equals 16 residues. DNA for the CDR3: TGTGCTAGTGGTTTGGGAACAGGGCTAAGGGAGGATGAGCAGTTCTTC. Its protein product is CASGLGTGLREDEQFF.

There are a few counts of this clonotype. J is TRBJ2-3 and V is TRBV5-1; 7 nucleotides agree with TRBD1. Germline V gene data show CDR1 as SGHRS and CDR2 as YFSETQ. CDR3 length: 14 residues. V lost 2 bases and J lost 5; bases outside the gene matches: 5. DNA of the CDR3: TGCGCCAGCAGCTTAGGACAGGACGGAGATACGCAGTATTTT. Residues: CASSLGQDGDTQYF.

This clonotype has a handful of counts. The chain recombines TRBV27 with TRBJ2-7; D is unclear. V was clipped by 1 base and J by 2 bases, with 15 bases between them. The germline V gene encodes CDR1 MNHEY and CDR2 SMNVEV (reference sequence). The CDR3 length is 16 residues. DNA of the CDR3: TGTGCCAGCAGTTTATTTCCGGTCGGGCTGACCTACGAGCAGTACTTC. Amino acid sequence: CASSLFPVGLTYEQYF.

The chain is built from TRBV5-4 and TRBJ1-2; unclear D gene. Trimming took off 7 bases at V and 2 bases at J, with 15 bases between the two ends. Germline V gene lookup returns CDR1 SGHNT and CDR2 YYREEE (reference sequence). CDR3 size: 14 residues. The CDR3 here is CASGWLGSNYGYTF. The CDR3 DNA reads TGTGCCAGCGGGTGGTTAGGGTCCAACTATGGCTACACCTTC.

This chain links TRBV9 with TRBJ2-2; D uncertain. This CDR3 comprises 13 residues. V was shortened by 4 bases and J by 7 bases, with 11 bases between the two germline ends. Germline V CDR1 and CDR2: SGDLS, YYNGEE. The CDR3 DNA reads TGTGCCAGCAGCCCCCCTTCCGGCGGGGAGCTGTTTTTT. Translated, it gives CASSPPSGGELFF.

This rearrangement joins TRBV7-3 to TRBJ2-2; D uncertain. The V gene lost 5 bases and the J gene lost 0 bases, with 10 bases spanning the gap. CDR3 length equals 15 residues. CDR1 is SGHTA, CDR2 FQGTGA, per germline. Written as DNA, the CDR3 is TGTGCCAGCAGCCCAAGGGCCCCGAACACCGGGGAGCTGTTTTTT. Protein product: CASSPRAPNTGELFF.

This clonotype was detected a few times. The genes are TRBV5-4 and TRBJ2-3, with D perhaps matching TRBD2 (5 bases). The CDR3 has 16 residues. Trimming stripped 2 bases from V and 5 bases from J, with 18 bases between. CDR1 and CDR2 from the germline V gene are SGHNT and YYREEE (reference sequence). Written as DNA, the CDR3 is TGTGCCAGCAGCTTACCGAGGGCCGGGGTTGGAGATACGCAGTATTTT. Translated, it gives CASSLPRAGVGDTQYF.

This clonotype was seen a few times. At one of its ends the junction is not consistent with the germline gene, which may arise from a read error. Written as DNA, the CDR3 is TGTGCTAGCAGCTTAGGGAGGGGCCGGAGCACAGATACGCAGTATTTT. It translates to CASSLGRGRSTDTQYF. The chain is built from TRBV7-7 and TRBJ2-3, with 7 bases identical to TRBD2. CDR1 is SSHAT, CDR2 FNYEAQ, per germline (reference sequence). The CDR3 runs to 16 residues.

This clonotype showed up many times. The chain carries TRBV15 and TRBJ1-5; no definite D call. CDR3 length: 18 amino acids. Per the germline V gene, CDR1 is LNHNV and CDR2 is YYDKDF (reference sequence). The ends were cut back, 0 bases at V and 4 bases at J, with 19 bases in the middle. The CDR3 sequence is CATSRDSVLGLRNQPQHF. The CDR3 DNA reads as TGTGCCACCAGCAGAGATTCAGTCTTGGGTCTTCGGAATCAGCCCCAGCATTTT. The whole variable domain, filled in from reference TRBV15 and TRBJ1-5, reads DAMVIQNPRYQVTQFGKPVTLSCSQTLNHNVMYWYQQKSSQAPKLLFHYYDKDFNNEADTPDNFQSRRPNTSFCFLDIRSPGLGDTAMYLCATSRDSVLGLRNQPQHFGDGTRLSIL.

The CDR3 loop is CASSPGWQPTDTQYF. Written as DNA, the CDR3 is TGTGCCAGCAGCCCCGGATGGCAACCGACAGATACGCAGTATTTT. The chain joins TRBV14 to TRBJ2-3; D call uncertain. The germline V gene encodes CDR1 SGHDN and CDR2 FVKESK. Trimming removed 4 bases from V and 3 bases from J, with 14 bases in between. The CDR3 consists of 15 residues.

This clonotype was observed a few times. This chain links TRBV18 with TRBJ1-2, with TRBD1 as a possible D gene (5 bases). The length of the CDR3 is 13 residues. Germline assignment: CDR1 KGHSH and CDR2 LQKENI. Trimming took off 2 bases at V and 10 bases at J, with 14 bases between the two ends. The CDR3 nucleotides are TGTGCCAGCTCACCAAGCAGGGAATCATACTACACCTTC. Protein product: CASSPSRESYYTF.

As to this clonotype: One end of the junction fails to match germline, which may point to a read error. The gene calls are TRBV29-1 and TRBJ1-2; D is uncertain. The CDR3 is made up of 15 amino acids. Germline V gene lookup returns CDR1 SQVTM and CDR2 ANQGSEA. The CDR3 loop reads CSVEEFHGANCGYTF. DNA of the CDR3: TGCAGCGTTGAAGAGTTTCACGGAGCTAACTGTGGCTACACCTTC.

This chain connects TRBV7-9 to TRBJ1-1; 7 positions agree with TRBD1. V shed 1 base, J shed 2 bases, and the junction held 4 bases outside the gene matches. The CDR3 is 15 amino acids. CDR1 is SEHNR and CDR2 is FQNEAQ in the germline V gene (reference sequence). The DNA of the CDR3 is TGTGCCAGCAGCTTAGGAACAGGGGAAAACACTGAAGCTTTCTTT. This codes for CASSLGTGENTEAFF.

V gene TRBV30 combines with J gene TRBJ2-2, with D uncertain. CDR1 is GTSNPN and CDR2 is SVGIG in the germline V gene (reference sequence). Trimming took 0 bases from V and 4 from J, leaving 18 bases between them. The CDR3 totals 17 residues. The CDR3 reads CAWSVIQRWSGTGELFF. In DNA form, the CDR3 reads TGTGCCTGGAGTGTAATTCAACGGTGGAGTGGCACCGGGGAGCTGTTTTTT.

This sequence joins TRBV18 and TRBJ2-7; 7 nucleotides align to TRBD2. CDR3 length: 15 amino acids. V gave up 0 bases and J gave up 5 bases; unmatched junction bases: 7. Germline V CDR1 and CDR2: KGHSH, LQKENI. Here the CDR3 reads CASSPPGGISDEQYF. CDR3 sequence (DNA): TGTGCCAGCTCACCACCGGGGGGGATCTCTGACGAGCAGTACTTC.

This clonotype showed up many times. V and J are TRBV4-3 and TRBJ2-1; 11 bases align to TRBD2. This CDR3 is built from 15 residues. Germline V gene data show CDR1 as LGHNA and CDR2 as YSLEER. Trimming at V came to 3 bases and at J to 8 bases, leaving 6 bases not matched to a gene. CDR3 protein: CASSQTSGIDYEQFF. DNA for the CDR3: TGCGCCAGCAGCCAGACTAGCGGGATTGATTATGAGCAGTTCTTC.

In this sample, this clonotype turned up a few times. This chain uses TRBV29-1 with TRBJ2-7, with D possibly being TRBD1 (6 bases). V was trimmed by 5 bases and J by 2 bases, leaving 13 bases between them. The CDR3 runs 13 residues. Germline V lookup: CDR1 SQVTM, CDR2 ANQGSEA. CDR3 bases: TGCAGCGTTATGGACAGAGCGGCCTACGAGCAGTACTTC. Its translation is CSVMDRAAYEQYF.

This clonotype was picked up a small number of times. J is TRBJ1-2 and V is TRBV7-9; 7 nucleotides agree with TRBD1. The germline V gene encodes CDR1 SEHNR and CDR2 FQNEAQ (reference sequence). V dropped 5 bases and J dropped 3; count of bases not matched to a gene: 12. The CDR3 totals 16 residues. The chain's CDR3 is CASSPIGRGLDYGYTF. The CDR3 DNA is TGTGCCAGCAGCCCTATAGGCAGGGGGTTGGACTATGGCTACACCTTC.

This clonotype came up a few times. The chain employs TRBV19 and TRBJ2-3; D call uncertain. There are 14 residues in the CDR3. Trimming left V 6 bases short and J 2 bases short, with 12 bases between. Germline loops: CDR1 LNHDA, CDR2 SQIVND (reference sequence). CDR3 protein: CASSPSRATDTQYF. The CDR3 DNA sequence: TGTGCCAGTAGCCCCAGCCGAGCCACAGATACGCAGTATTTT.

V and J are TRBV4-3 and TRBJ1-3; D unclear. Germline assignment: CDR1 LGHNA and CDR2 YSLEER. The V and J ends lost 3 bases and 4 bases respectively, with 13 bases between them. The CDR3 has 15 residues. The CDR3 coding sequence is TGCGCCAGCAGCCAGATGACATGGGCAGGAAACACCATATATTTT. Its protein is CASSQMTWAGNTIYF.